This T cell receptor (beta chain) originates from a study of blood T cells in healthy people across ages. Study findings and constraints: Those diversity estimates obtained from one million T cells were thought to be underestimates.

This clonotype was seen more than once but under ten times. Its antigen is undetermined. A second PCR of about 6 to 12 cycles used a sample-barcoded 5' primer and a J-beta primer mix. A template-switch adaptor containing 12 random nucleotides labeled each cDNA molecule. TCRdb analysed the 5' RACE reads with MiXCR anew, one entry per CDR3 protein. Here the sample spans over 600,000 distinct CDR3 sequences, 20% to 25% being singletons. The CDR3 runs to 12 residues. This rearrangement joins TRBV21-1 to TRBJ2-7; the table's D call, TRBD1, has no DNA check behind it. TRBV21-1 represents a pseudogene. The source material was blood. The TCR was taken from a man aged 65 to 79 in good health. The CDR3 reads CASSKQGDEQYF. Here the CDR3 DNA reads TGTGCCAGCAGCAAACAGGGCGACGAGCAGTACTTC.